The 17 T cell receptor beta chains below were found in one sample sequenced in a study of cytomegalovirus exposure and HLA in healthy donors. This PCR relied on a set of 60 Vbeta primers and 13 Jbeta primers. Only in-frame clones appear in the TCRdb table, and some are missing; sequencing was by immunoSEQ multiplex PCR. This table holds fewer than 130,000 clones, 70% found once. The sequencing sample was made of PBMCs. Receptors originate from a man aged 35-49 years in good health and CMV-seropositive.

This sequence joins TRBV7-7 and TRBJ1-5, with a possible D match to TRBD1 (6 bases). V lost 5 bases to trimming and J lost 5 bases, with 22 bases between them. CDR3 length: 17 residues. Per the germline V gene, CDR1 is SSHAT and CDR2 is FNYEAQ (reference sequence). The CDR3 DNA reads TGTGCCAGCAGCCCAAACCCGGAGGCAGGGGTTGATCAGCCCCAGCATTTT. Translation: CASSPNPEAGVDQPQHF. The full variable domain, in which reference TRBV7-7 and TRBJ1-5 provide the parts outside the CDR3, is GAGVSQSPRYKVTKRGQDVTLRCDPISSHATLYWYQQALGQGPEFLTYFNYEAQPDKSGLPSDRFSAERPEGSISTLTIQRTEQRDSAMYRCASSPNPEAGVDQPQHFGDGTRLSIL.

On this clone itself: Germline and junction disagree at one end, which may indicate a read error. The chain joins TRBV4-1 to TRBJ1-5; 8 bases map to TRBD1. The CDR3 spans 16 residues. From germline, CDR1 is MGHRA and CDR2 YSYEKL. The CDR3 sequence is CTSSQVMGQVNQPQHF. In DNA, the CDR3 is TGCACCAGCAGCCAAGTAATGGGACAGGTCAATCAGCCCCAGCATTTT.

This clone has just a few counts. The V gene is TRBV10-3, the J gene TRBJ1-2; 8 bases align to TRBD1. Germline assignment: CDR1 ENHRY and CDR2 SYGVKD. Unmatched junction bases numbered 5, after V lost 10 bases and J lost 1 base. CDR3 size: 13 residues. The CDR3 DNA follows: TGTGCCACCGCACAGGGGGATAACTATGGCTACACCTTC. Residues: CATAQGDNYGYTF.

The rearrangement uses TRBV19 and TRBJ1-5; 7 bases are shared with TRBD1. Germline lookup yields CDR1 LNHDA and CDR2 SQIVND (reference sequence). V shed 7 bases, J shed 7 bases, and the junction held 7 bases outside the gene matches. CDR3 length equals 13 residues. The CDR3, as DNA: TGTGCCAGTACTTCCAGGGGGTTCCAGCCCCAGCATTTT. It encodes CASTSRGFQPQHF.

The chain carries TRBV7-9 and TRBJ1-4, with 8 bases lining up with TRBD1. The CDR3 has 14 amino acids. The junction had 5 bases not matched to a gene; V was cut back by 5 bases and J by 6 bases. Germline CDR1 reads SEHNR; CDR2 reads FQNEAQ (reference sequence). The CDR3 reads CASSLGQGHEKLFF. The CDR3 DNA is TGTGCCAGCAGCCTCGGACAGGGCCATGAAAAACTGTTTTTT.

The chain joins TRBV7-3 to TRBJ2-3; 9 bases are a match to TRBD1. This CDR3 has 13 residues. The V and J ends lost 6 bases and 3 bases, in that order; junction bases with no gene match: 1. Per the germline V gene, CDR1 is SGHTA and CDR2 is FQGTGA. The CDR3 bases are TGTGCCAGCAGAGGACAGGGGACAGATACGCAGTATTTT. Encoded protein: CASRGQGTDTQYF.

CDR3 sequence (DNA): TGTGCCAGCAGTGCAGGGACAGACTCCTACGAGCAGTACGTC. This translates into CASSAGTDSYEQYV. This sequence joins TRBV2 and TRBJ2-7; 7 positions match TRBD1. The V gene end was trimmed by 4 bases and the J gene end by 0 bases; junction bases not matched to a gene: 3. This CDR3 has 14 residues. Germline V CDR1 and CDR2: SNHLY, FYNNEI.

The chain couples TRBV27 to TRBJ2-7, with 11 bases that match TRBD2. Per germline, CDR1 MNHEY and CDR2 SMNVEV (reference sequence). The CDR3 loop spans 15 amino acids. The junction had 8 bases not matched to a gene; V was cut back by 7 bases and J by 3 bases. Here the CDR3 reads CASTLLAGAGYEQYF. Here the CDR3 DNA reads TGTGCCAGCACCTTACTAGCGGGAGCAGGCTACGAGCAGTACTTC.

The J gene is TRBJ2-7, the V gene TRBV6-5; 8 nucleotides line up with TRBD2. V dropped 8 bases and J dropped 2; count of bases not matched to a gene: 8. The CDR3 length is 14 residues. Germline CDR1 MNHEY, CDR2 SVGAGI. The CDR3 DNA is TGTGCCAGCCTTTGTCCCGGGAGGGCCTACGAGCAGTACGTC. Protein sequence: CASLCPGRAYEQYV.

This rearrangement joins TRBV19 to TRBJ1-5; tentatively, D is TRBD1 (5 bases). Germline V gives CDR1 LNHDA, CDR2 SQIVND (reference sequence). CDR3 length equals 16 residues. V lost 3 bases to trimming and J lost 0 bases, with 12 bases between them. The CDR3 loop reads CASSIGGSYSNQPQHF. CDR3 nucleotide sequence: TGTGCCAGTAGTATCGGGGGGTCGTATAGCAATCAGCCCCAGCATTTT.

The CDR3, as DNA: TGTGCCAGCGAAAAGGGGGACGGGGCCGTTAACACTGAAGCTTTCTTT. Amino acid sequence: CASEKGDGAVNTEAFF. The gene calls are TRBV19 and TRBJ1-1; D possibly corresponds to TRBD1 (6 bases). This CDR3 comprises 16 residues. V lost 9 bases, J lost 2 bases, and 22 bases lay in between. Germline CDR1 reads LNHDA; CDR2 reads SQIVND (reference sequence). Complete variable domain (other parts from reference TRBV19 and TRBJ1-1): DGGITQSPKYLFRKEGQNVTLSCEQNLNHDAMYWYRQDPGQGLRLIYYSQIVNDFQKGDIAEGYSVSREKKESFPLTVTSAQKNPTAFYLCASEKGDGAVNTEAFFGQGTRLTVV.

The chain links TRBV2 to TRBJ2-1, with D possibly matching TRBD2 (5 bases). This CDR3 has 17 residues. The germline gives CDR1 SNHLY, CDR2 FYNNEI. Trimming removed 3 bases at V and 4 bases at J, with 19 bases between. Here the CDR3 reads CASSEFSTTQQYNEQFF. The CDR3 DNA reads as TGTGCCAGCAGTGAGTTTTCGACTACCCAACAATACAATGAGCAGTTCTTC.

The gene calls are TRBV7-2 and TRBJ2-1, with 16 bases that match TRBD2. The CDR3 spans 18 residues. V lost 5 bases to trimming and J lost 8 bases; unmatched junction nucleotides: 12. Germline CDR1 and CDR2: SGHTA and FQGNSA. The CDR3 DNA reads TGTGCCAGCAGCCAGGGACTAGCGGGAGGGCCCTCTTTCGATGAGCAGTTCTTC. This codes for CASSQGLAGGPSFDEQFF.

This chain joins TRBV15 and TRBJ2-1; D uncertain. This CDR3 spans 13 amino acids. The V gene lost 4 bases and the J gene lost 7 bases, with 11 bases spanning the gap. The V gene's germline CDR1 is LNHNV and CDR2 YYDKDF (reference sequence). The CDR3 is CATSIYTGNEQFF. The DNA for the CDR3 is TGTGCCACCAGCATTTACACCGGGAATGAGCAGTTCTTC.

About this clone: Other nucleotide sequences in the sample specify the same CDR3. This chain links TRBV2 with TRBJ2-6; D might be TRBD2 (6 bases). Trimming shortened V by 4 bases and J by 5 bases, and 18 bases separated the two germline ends. Germline V gives CDR1 SNHLY, CDR2 FYNNEI. The CDR3 runs to 17 residues. The CDR3, as DNA: TGTGCCAGCAGTGTGCCCTCGGGCAGGGACTGGGCCAACGTCCTGACTTTC. Its translation is CASSVPSGRDWANVLTF. Drawing the rest from reference TRBV2 and TRBJ2-6, the complete variable domain is EPEVTQTPSHQVTQMGQEVILRCVPISNHLYFYWYRQILGQKVEFLVSFYNNEISEKSEIFDDQFSVERPDGSNFTLKIRSTKLEDSAMYFCASSVPSGRDWANVLTFGAGSRLTVL.

The rearrangement links TRBV10-3 to TRBJ2-1; D perhaps matches TRBD2 (8 bases). The CDR3 covers 15 residues. Germline assignment: CDR1 ENHRY and CDR2 SYGVKD. Trimming removed 10 bases from V and 3 bases from J, with 19 bases in between. CDR3 sequence (DNA): TGTGCCAGCGGCCAGGGGGGACTAGTCTACAATGAGCAGTTCTTC. Its translation: CASGQGGLVYNEQFF.

The gene calls are TRBV6-1 and TRBJ2-3; 8 bases are shared with TRBD1. Germline CDR1 and CDR2: MNHNS and SASEGT. With V trimmed by 4 bases and J by 3 bases, 6 bases remained unmatched. CDR3 length: 15 residues. In DNA form, the CDR3 reads TGTGCCAGCAGTGTACCCGGACAGGGAACAGATACGCAGTATTTT. Its translation: CASSVPGQGTDTQYF.